This T cell receptor beta chain was captured by sequencing in a study of shared clonotypes between healthy human individuals. With V trimmed by 5 bases and J by 4 bases, 9 bases remained unmatched. This CDR3 is built from 16 residues. Per the germline V gene, CDR1 is LNHDA and CDR2 is SQIVND (reference sequence). CD8 cells classed as naive were CD45RO-negative and positively selected for CCR7, excluding terminally differentiated effector memory CD45RA+ cells. Whole-study results and caveats: Non-shared clonotypes were found to have lower generation probabilities than the clonotypes that were shared by all four of the sorted-subset donors.

Using immunoSEQ multiplex PCR, the repertoire was profiled, and TCRdb retains in-frame clones only, with some absent. The sample shows about 2.2 million clones, just over 90% of them seen only once. This clone was observed once. No antigen is known for it. This TCR derives from a man between 18 and 29 years old in good health. Some clones in this sample may be carry-over from other donors' samples. Sequences were obtained from naive CD8+ T cells from PBMCs. The chain recombines TRBV19 with TRBJ1-1; TRBD1 agrees at 11 bases. DNA for the CDR3: TGTGCCAGTAGTCCCCGGACAGGGGGCGCCCCCACTGAAGCTTTCTTT. It encodes CASSPRTGGAPTEAFF. The whole variable domain, filled in from reference TRBV19 and TRBJ1-1, reads DGGITQSPKYLFRKEGQNVTLSCEQNLNHDAMYWYRQDPGQGLRLIYYSQIVNDFQKGDIAEGYSVSREKKESFPLTVTSAQKNPTAFYLCASSPRTGGAPTEAFFGQGTRLTVV.